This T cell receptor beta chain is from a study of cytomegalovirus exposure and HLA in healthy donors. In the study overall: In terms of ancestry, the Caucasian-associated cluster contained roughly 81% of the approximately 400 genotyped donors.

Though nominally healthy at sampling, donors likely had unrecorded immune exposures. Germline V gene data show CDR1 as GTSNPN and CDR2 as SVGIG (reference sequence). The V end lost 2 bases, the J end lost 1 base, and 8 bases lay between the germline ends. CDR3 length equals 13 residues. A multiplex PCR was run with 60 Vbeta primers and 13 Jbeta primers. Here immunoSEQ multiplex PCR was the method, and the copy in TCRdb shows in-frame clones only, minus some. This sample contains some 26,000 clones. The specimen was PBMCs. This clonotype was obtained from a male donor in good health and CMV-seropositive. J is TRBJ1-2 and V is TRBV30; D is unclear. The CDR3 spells CAWSHSINYGYTF. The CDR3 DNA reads TGTGCCTGGAGTCACAGTATTAACTATGGCTACACCTTC.